One T cell receptor beta chain is described in this entry. At the DNA level, this CDR3 is encoded by other sequences in the same sample as well. Assay used: immunoSEQ multiplex PCR; TCRdb lists only in-frame clones, some missing. The top ten clones hold 9.5% of a sample with about 84,000 clones, 82% of them seen once. The data derive from a study of PD-L1 blockade in urothelial cancer. Study details: Bladder-origin urothelial cancer in males described about 90% of the roughly 30 patients. Previous chemotherapy exposure amounted to 0 to 3 regimens for patients. Analyses used blood from 3 weeks (second dose) and 6 weeks after treatment start.

CDR1 is KGHSH, CDR2 LQKENI, per germline. Trimming removed 2 bases from V and 2 bases from J, with 9 bases in between. The CDR3 is 14 amino acids. The input for sequencing was PBMCs, taken around atezolizumab (anti-PD-L1) treatment. The chain employs TRBV18 and TRBJ1-1; maybe TRBD1 (5 bases). The clonotype originates from a man aged 65 to 85 with urothelial cancer. The CDR3 DNA sequence: TGTGCCAGCTCACCAGGCAGGGAAAACACTGAAGCTTTCTTT. Translated: CASSPGRENTEAFF.